Detailed here is one T cell receptor (beta chain). Assay used: immunoSEQ multiplex PCR; TCRdb lists only in-frame clones, some missing. The table has tens of thousands of clones, approximately 92% seen once. This specimen belongs to a study of T cell changes during pregnancy in multiple sclerosis. The V end lost 1 base, the J end lost 2 bases, and 9 bases lay between the germline ends. CDR3 length: 14 amino acids. Germline V gene data show CDR1 as LNHDA and CDR2 as SQIVND (reference sequence). This receptor was taken from a female donor with multiple sclerosis, enrolled in a pregnancy study. The chain couples TRBV19 to TRBJ2-7, with a weak D call TRBD2 (6 bases). The material sequenced was peripheral blood, taken in the first trimester of pregnancy. CDR3 nucleotides: TGTGCCAGTAGTATAGGAGGAGGGGCCTACGAGCAGTACTTC. Translation gives CASSIGGGAYEQYF.